This T cell receptor beta chain stems from a study of naive and memory T cell subsets. Study-level results: This RNA-based method may be sensitive to activation-related transcript changes.

Four PCR rounds used nested alpha and beta constant region primers plus the SP2 primer. TCRdb reprocessed the 5' RACE reads with MiXCR, giving one entry per CDR3 protein. The sample consists of 45,000 to 55,000 distinct CDR3 sequences, 4.7% of them appearing once. Germline CDR1 LGHNA, CDR2 YSLEER. Trimming stripped 1 base from V and 0 bases from J, with 4 bases between. The CDR3 sequence is 14 residues long. TCR cDNA received a 3' ligated oligonucleotide that carried a UMI. In this sample, this clonotype turned up many times. Its antigen is still unknown. The sequence was collected from a female donor in good health. The chain is built from TRBV4-3 and TRBJ1-3; D ambiguous. In DNA form, the CDR3 reads TGCGCCAGCAGCCAAGGAACCTCTGGAAACACCATATATTTT. Translation gives CASSQGTSGNTIYF.